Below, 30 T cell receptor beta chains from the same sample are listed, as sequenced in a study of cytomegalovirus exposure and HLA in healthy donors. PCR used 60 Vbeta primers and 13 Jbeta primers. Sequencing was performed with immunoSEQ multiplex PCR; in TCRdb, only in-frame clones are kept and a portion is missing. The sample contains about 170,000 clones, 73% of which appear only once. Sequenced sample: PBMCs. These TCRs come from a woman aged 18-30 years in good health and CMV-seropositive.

CDR3: CASSEEGQGSNQPQHF. CDR3 nucleotide sequence: TGTGCCAGCAGTGAAGAGGGACAGGGTAGCAATCAGCCCCAGCATTTT. The chain recombines TRBV2 with TRBJ1-5, with 9 bases matching TRBD1. The CDR3 is 16 amino acids. Germline values: CDR1 SNHLY, CDR2 FYNNEI. V lost 1 base and J lost 0; bases outside the gene matches: 1. Supplemented by reference TRBV2 and TRBJ1-5, the full variable domain reads EPEVTQTPSHQVTQMGQEVILRCVPISNHLYFYWYRQILGQKVEFLVSFYNNEISEKSEIFDDQFSVERPDGSNFTLKIRSTKLEDSAMYFCASSEEGQGSNQPQHFGDGTRLSIL.

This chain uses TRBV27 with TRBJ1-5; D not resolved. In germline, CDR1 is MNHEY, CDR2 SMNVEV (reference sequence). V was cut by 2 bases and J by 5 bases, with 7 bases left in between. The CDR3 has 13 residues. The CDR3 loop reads CASSLVGDQPQHF. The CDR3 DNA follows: TGTGCCAGCAGTTTAGTAGGAGATCAGCCCCAGCATTTT.

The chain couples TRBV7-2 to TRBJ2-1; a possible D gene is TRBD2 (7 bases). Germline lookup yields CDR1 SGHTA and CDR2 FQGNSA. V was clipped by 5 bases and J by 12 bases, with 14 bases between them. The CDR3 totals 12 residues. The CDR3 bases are TGTGCCAGCAGCAACGCGGGGGACATGCAGTTCTTC. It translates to CASSNAGDMQFF.

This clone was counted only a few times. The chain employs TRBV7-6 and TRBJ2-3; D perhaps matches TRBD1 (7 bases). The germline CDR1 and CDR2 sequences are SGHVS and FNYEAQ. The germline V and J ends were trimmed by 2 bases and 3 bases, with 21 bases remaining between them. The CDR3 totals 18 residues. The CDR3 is CASSLRGHRGEQTDTQYF. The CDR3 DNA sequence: TGTGCCAGCAGCTTAAGGGGGCATCGCGGGGAGCAGACAGATACGCAGTATTTT.

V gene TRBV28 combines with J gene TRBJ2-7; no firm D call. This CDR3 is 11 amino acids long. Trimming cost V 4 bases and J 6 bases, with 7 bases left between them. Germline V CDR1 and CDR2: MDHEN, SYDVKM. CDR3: CASSSMAEQYF. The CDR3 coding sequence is TGTGCCAGCAGTTCAATGGCCGAGCAGTACTTC.

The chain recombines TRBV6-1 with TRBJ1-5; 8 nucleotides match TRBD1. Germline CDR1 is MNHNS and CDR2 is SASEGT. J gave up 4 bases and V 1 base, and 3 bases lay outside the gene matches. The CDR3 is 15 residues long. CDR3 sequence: CASSEGQGANQPQHF. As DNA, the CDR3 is TGTGCCAGCAGTGAAGGTCAGGGGGCAAATCAGCCCCAGCATTTT.

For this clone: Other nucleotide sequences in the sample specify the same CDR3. The CDR3 bases are TGCGCCAGCAGCTTGGAGAGGGTCAACTATGGCTACACCTTC. It is translated as CASSLERVNYGYTF. This chain uses TRBV5-1 with TRBJ1-2, with D uncertain. V was clipped by 0 bases and J by 2 bases, with 8 bases between them. This CDR3 has 14 amino acids. From germline, CDR1 is SGHRS and CDR2 YFSETQ.

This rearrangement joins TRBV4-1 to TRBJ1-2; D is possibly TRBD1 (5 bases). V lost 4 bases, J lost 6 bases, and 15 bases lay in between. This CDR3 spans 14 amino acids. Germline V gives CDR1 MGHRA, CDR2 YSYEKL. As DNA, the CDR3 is TGCGCCAGCAGCCCGACGGGGGGTAGGGATGGCTACACCTTC. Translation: CASSPTGGRDGYTF.

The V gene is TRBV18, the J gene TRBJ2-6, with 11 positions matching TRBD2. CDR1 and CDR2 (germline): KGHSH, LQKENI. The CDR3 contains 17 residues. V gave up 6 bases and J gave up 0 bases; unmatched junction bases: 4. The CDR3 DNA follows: TGTGCCAGCTCCCGTAGCGGGGGGGCCTCTGGGGCCAACGTCCTGACTTTC. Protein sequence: CASSRSGGASGANVLTF.

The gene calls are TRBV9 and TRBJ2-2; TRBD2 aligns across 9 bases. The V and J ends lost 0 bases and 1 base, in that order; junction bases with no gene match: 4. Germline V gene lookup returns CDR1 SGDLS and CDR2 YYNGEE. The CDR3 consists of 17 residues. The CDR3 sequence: CASSVASGALNTGELFF. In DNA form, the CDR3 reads TGTGCCAGCAGCGTAGCTAGCGGGGCATTGAACACCGGGGAGCTGTTTTTT.

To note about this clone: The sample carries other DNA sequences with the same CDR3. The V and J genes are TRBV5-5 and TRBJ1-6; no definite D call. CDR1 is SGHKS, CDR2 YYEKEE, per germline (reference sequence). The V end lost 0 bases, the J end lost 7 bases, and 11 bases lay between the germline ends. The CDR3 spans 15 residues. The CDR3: CASSLAPGRNSPLHF. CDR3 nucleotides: TGTGCCAGCAGCTTGGCTCCAGGCCGAAATTCACCCCTCCACTTT.

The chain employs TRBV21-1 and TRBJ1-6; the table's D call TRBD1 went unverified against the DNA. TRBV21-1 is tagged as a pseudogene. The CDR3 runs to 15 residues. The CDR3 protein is CASSSKTGGGSPLHF. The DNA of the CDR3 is TGTGCCAGCAGCAGTAAGACAGGGGGCGGATCACCCCTCCACTTT.

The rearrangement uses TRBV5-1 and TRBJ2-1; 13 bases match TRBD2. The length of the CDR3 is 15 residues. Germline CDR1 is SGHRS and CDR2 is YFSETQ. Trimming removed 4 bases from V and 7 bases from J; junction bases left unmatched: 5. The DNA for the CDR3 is TGCGCCAGCAGCATTACTAGCGGGGGGGTGAATGAGCAGTTCTTC. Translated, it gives CASSITSGGVNEQFF.

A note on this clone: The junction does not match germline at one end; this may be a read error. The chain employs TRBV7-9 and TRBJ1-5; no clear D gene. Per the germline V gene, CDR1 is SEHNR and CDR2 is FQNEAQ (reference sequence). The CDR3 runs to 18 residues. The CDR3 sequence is CSSSLSRAGGYSNQPQHF. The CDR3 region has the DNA TGTTCCAGCAGCTTAAGTCGGGCAGGAGGATATAGCAATCAGCCCCAGCATTTT.

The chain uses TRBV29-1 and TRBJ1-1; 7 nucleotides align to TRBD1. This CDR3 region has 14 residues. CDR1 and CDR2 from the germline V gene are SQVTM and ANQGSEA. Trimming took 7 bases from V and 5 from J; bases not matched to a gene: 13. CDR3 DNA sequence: TGCAGCGCCTCCTTACAGGGGAGGAGGACTGAAGCTTTCTTT. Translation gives CSASLQGRRTEAFF.

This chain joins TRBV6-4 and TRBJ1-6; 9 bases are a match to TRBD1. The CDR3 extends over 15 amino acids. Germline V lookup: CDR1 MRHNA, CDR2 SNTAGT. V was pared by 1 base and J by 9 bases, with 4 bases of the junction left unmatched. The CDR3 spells CASSDLGQGISPLHF. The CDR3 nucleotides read TGTGCCAGCAGTGACTTAGGACAGGGGATTTCACCCCTCCACTTT.

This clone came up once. The CDR3 spells CASSRQGTGSTNEKLFF. The CDR3 nucleotides are TGTGCCAGTAGTCGACAGGGTACGGGATCAACTAATGAAAAACTGTTTTTT. The rearrangement joins TRBV19 to TRBJ1-4; TRBD1 matches 7 bases. The junction had 9 bases not matched to a gene; V was cut back by 5 bases and J by 0 bases. Per the germline V gene, CDR1 is LNHDA and CDR2 is SQIVND (reference sequence). The CDR3 runs to 17 residues.

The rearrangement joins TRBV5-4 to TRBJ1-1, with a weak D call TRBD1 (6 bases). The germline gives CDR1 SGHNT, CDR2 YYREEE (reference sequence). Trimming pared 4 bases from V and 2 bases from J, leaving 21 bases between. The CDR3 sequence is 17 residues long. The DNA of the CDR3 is TGTGCCAGCAGCGTGCGGACAGCCCCTTCGGGTAACACTGAAGCTTTCTTT. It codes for CASSVRTAPSGNTEAFF.

The CDR3 DNA reads TGTGCCTGGACCCTGGGGGAAAGGGGCGGGATTCGTTCTGGGGCCAACGTCCTGACTTTC. Translation: CAWTLGERGGIRSGANVLTF. This rearrangement joins TRBV30 to TRBJ2-6; D is possibly TRBD2 (6 bases). CDR1 GTSNPN and CDR2 SVGIG come from the germline V gene (reference sequence). This CDR3 comprises 20 residues. Trimming removed 4 bases from V and 1 base from J, with 26 bases in between.

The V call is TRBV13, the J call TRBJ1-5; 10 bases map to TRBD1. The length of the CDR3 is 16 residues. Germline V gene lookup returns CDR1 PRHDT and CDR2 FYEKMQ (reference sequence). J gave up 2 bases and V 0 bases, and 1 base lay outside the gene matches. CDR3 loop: CASSLGGTGGNQPQHF. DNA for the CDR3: TGTGCCAGCAGCTTAGGCGGGACAGGGGGCAATCAGCCCCAGCATTTT. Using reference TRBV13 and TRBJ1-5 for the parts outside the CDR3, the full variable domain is AAGVIQSPRHLIKEKRETATLKCYPIPRHDTVYWYQQGPGQDPQFLISFYEKMQSDKGSIPDRFSAQQFSDYHSELNMSSLELGDSALYFCASSLGGTGGNQPQHFGDGTRLSIL.

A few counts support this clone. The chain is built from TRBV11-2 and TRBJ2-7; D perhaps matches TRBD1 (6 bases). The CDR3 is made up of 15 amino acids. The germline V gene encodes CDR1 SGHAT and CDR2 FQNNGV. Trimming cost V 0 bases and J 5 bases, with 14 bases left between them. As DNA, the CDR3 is TGTGCCAGCAGCTTAGATCTGACAGGTGGCAACGAGCAGTACTTC. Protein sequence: CASSLDLTGGNEQYF.

CDR3 region: CASSPGQGPYNEQFF. The DNA for the CDR3 is TGTGCCAGCAGCCCGGGACAGGGCCCCTACAATGAGCAGTTCTTC. The V call is TRBV6-4, the J call TRBJ2-1; 9 bases agree with TRBD1. After removal of 6 bases from V and 2 bases from J, the junction contained 5 bases not matched to a gene. Germline CDR1 MRHNA, CDR2 SNTAGT. The CDR3 runs 15 residues.

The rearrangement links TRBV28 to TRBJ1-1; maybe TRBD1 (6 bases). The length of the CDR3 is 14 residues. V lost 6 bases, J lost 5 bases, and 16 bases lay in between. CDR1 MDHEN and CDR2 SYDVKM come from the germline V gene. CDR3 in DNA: TGTGCCAGCAGCCTGCTCAGGGGCGTGACTGAAGCTTTCTTT. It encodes CASSLLRGVTEAFF.

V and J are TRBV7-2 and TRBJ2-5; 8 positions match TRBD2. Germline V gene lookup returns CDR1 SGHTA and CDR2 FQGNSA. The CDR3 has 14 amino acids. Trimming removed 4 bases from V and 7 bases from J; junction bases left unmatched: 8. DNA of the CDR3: TGTGCCAGCAGCTCCCGGGGGGGGGCCGGGACCCAGTACTTC. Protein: CASSSRGGAGTQYF.

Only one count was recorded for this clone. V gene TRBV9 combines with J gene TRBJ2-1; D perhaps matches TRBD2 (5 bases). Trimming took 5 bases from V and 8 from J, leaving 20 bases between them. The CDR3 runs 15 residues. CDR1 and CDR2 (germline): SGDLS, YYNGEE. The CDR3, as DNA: TGTGCCAGCAGTCGGGTTTTGAGGGCCGGAGATGAGCAGTTCTTC. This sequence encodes CASSRVLRAGDEQFF.

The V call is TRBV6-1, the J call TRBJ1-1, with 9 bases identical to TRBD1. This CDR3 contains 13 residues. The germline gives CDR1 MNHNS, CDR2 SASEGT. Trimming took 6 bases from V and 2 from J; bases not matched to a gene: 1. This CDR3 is CASRTGGNTEAFF. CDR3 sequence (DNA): TGTGCCAGCAGGACAGGGGGAAACACTGAAGCTTTCTTT.

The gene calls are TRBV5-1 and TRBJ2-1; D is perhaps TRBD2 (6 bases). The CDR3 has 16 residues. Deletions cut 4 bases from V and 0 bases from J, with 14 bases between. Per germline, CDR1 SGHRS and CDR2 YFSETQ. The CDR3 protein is CASSPVDYPSYNEQFF. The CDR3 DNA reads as TGCGCCAGCAGCCCGGTGGACTACCCCTCCTACAATGAGCAGTTCTTC. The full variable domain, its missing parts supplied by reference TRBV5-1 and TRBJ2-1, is KAGVTQTPRYLIKTRGQQVTLSCSPISGHRSVSWYQQTPGQGLQFLFEYFSETQRNKGNFPGRFSGRQFSNSRSEMNVSTLELGDSALYLCASSPVDYPSYNEQFFGPGTRLTVL.

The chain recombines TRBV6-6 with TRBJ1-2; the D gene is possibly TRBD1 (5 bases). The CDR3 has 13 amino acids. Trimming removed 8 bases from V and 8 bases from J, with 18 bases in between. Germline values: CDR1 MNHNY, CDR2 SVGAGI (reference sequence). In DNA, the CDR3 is TGTGCCAGCGGCGGGGGTTCAGGGCAGGGCTACACCTTC. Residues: CASGGGSGQGYTF.

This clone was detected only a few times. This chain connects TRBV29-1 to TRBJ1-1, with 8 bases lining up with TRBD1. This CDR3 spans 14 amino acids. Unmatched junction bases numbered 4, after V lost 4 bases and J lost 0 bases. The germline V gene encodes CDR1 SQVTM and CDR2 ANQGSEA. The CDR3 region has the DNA TGCAGCGTTGCAGGGGGCGCCTTGAACACTGAAGCTTTCTTT. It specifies CSVAGGALNTEAFF.

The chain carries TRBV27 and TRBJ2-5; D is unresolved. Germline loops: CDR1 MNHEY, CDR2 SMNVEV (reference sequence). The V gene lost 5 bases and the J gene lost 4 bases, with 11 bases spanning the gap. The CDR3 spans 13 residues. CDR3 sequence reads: CASSAYPGETQYF. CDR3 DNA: TGTGCCAGCAGTGCTTACCCAGGAGAGACCCAGTACTTC.